These 7 T cell receptor beta chains share one sample of origin, sequenced in a study of tumor-infiltrating lymphocytes in primary liver carcinoma. Priming with a constant-region primer yielded TCR beta cDNA from roughly 490 ng total RNA. Modified slightly, ARM-PCR produced TCR beta libraries over three nested multiplex PCR rounds. TRBV1-TRBV30 forward and Cbeta reverse primers drove the first two approximately 11-cycle rounds. TCRdb re-called the multiplex PCR reads through MiXCR, storing one row per CDR3 protein. The sample gives hundreds of thousands of distinct CDR3 sequences, 50% to 75% of which show up once; about a sixth is in the top ten. RNA isolated from unsorted whole blood supplied the blood RNA, with germline DNA also extracted. The sample was peripheral blood. The receptors originated from a woman aged 25 to 39 with primary liver carcinoma and hepatitis B virus infection.

A few counts support this clonotype. V is TRBV12-3 or TRBV12-4 and J is TRBJ2-7; the D gene is possibly TRBD1 (6 bases). The CDR3 totals 15 residues. Trimming removed 5 bases at V and 2 bases at J, with 16 bases between. CDR3 amino acids: CASSEPFRGTYEQYF. CDR3 nucleotides: TGTGCCAGCAGTGAACCATTCAGGGGTACCTACGAGCAGTACTTC.

This chain links TRBV12-3 or TRBV12-4 with TRBJ1-4, with D possibly being TRBD1 (5 bases). Trimming shortened V by 3 bases and J by 5 bases, and 10 bases separated the two germline ends. This CDR3 region has 14 residues. CDR3 residues: CASSLGGNNEKLFF. CDR3 coding DNA: TGTGCCAGCAGTTTGGGGGGAAACAATGAAAAACTGTTTTTT.

The chain is built from TRBV4-3 and TRBJ1-6, with D tentatively TRBD1 (6 bases). Trimming removed 1 base from V and 7 bases from J, with 14 bases in between. Per germline, CDR1 LGHNA and CDR2 YSLEER. CDR3 length: 16 residues. Here the CDR3 reads CASSQGRGEGNSPLHF. CDR3 nucleotides: TGCGCCAGCAGCCAAGGCAGGGGCGAAGGAAATTCACCCCTCCACTTT.

As to this clonotype: A junction end diverges from the germline sequence, so it may reflect a read error. The chain couples TRBV29-1 to TRBJ2-1; D gene unclear. This CDR3 has 13 amino acids. The germline CDR1 and CDR2 sequences are SQVTM and ANQGSEA. This CDR3 is CGVHRPNANEQFF. The CDR3 DNA reads TGCGGCGTCCATCGGCCAAACGCCAATGAGCAGTTCTTC.

This clonotype was seen a handful of times. The rearrangement uses TRBV5-6 and TRBJ2-7, with no clear D. Per the germline V gene, CDR1 is SGHDT and CDR2 is YYEEEE. Trimming shortened V by 3 bases and J by 5 bases, and 15 bases separated the two germline ends. The CDR3 loop spans 14 amino acids. The CDR3 is CASSSTSQVNEQYF. The CDR3 DNA reads as TGTGCCAGCAGCTCTACCAGTCAAGTTAACGAGCAGTACTTC. The whole variable domain, remainder taken from reference TRBV5-6 and TRBJ2-7, is DAGVTQSPTHLIKTRGQQVTLRCSPKSGHDTVSWYQQALGQGPQFIFQYYEEEERQRGNFPDRFSGHQFPNYSSELNVNALLLGDSALYLCASSSTSQVNEQYFGPGTRLTVT.

In its sample, this clonotype was seen once. A read error may explain this, as a much larger clone is one base away. J is TRBJ2-7 and V is TRBV12-3 or TRBV12-4; 8 nucleotides match TRBD2. This CDR3 is built from 13 residues. CDR3 coding DNA: TGTGCCAGCAGTTTCGCGGGAGGCTACGAGAAGTACTTC. Amino acid sequence: CASSFAGGYEKYF.

With regard to this clonotype: The junction and the germline gene differ at one end; a read error may be behind it. The chain links TRBV6-6 to TRBJ2-3; D uncertain. CDR1 is MNHNY and CDR2 is SVGAGI in the germline V gene (reference sequence). CDR3 size: 13 residues. The CDR3 spells CANSYGRQSVQYF. For the CDR3, the DNA is TGTGCCAACAGTTACGGGCGCCAGTCAGTTCAGTATTTT.